This T cell receptor beta chain was retrieved from a study of T cells in Graves' hyperthyroidism and ophthalmopathy. Germline assignment: CDR1 LGHDT and CDR2 YNNKEL (reference sequence). The CDR3 runs 11 residues. The germline V and J ends were trimmed by 1 base and 6 bases, with 3 bases remaining between them. The investigators amplified TCR beta CDR3 regions from RNA transcripts. HTBI primers drove first-round RT-PCR of the TCR CDR3. TCRdb processed the multiplex PCR reads anew with MiXCR; each CDR3 protein has one entry. The sample consists of some 270,000 distinct CDR3 sequences, roughly 13% of them appearing once. This clonotype was seen at least ten times.

The V and J genes are TRBV3-1 and TRBJ1-1, with no clear D. Sequencing used blood. The sequence was obtained from a woman in her 40s with Graves' hyperthyroidism. CDR3 residues: CASSQAAEAFF. DNA of the CDR3: TGTGCCAGCAGCCAAGCTGCTGAAGCTTTCTTT.